This T cell receptor beta chain was sequenced in a study of Tregs in tolerant kidney transplant recipients. Overall study findings and caveats: Tregs expanded with activated donor B cells seemed most donor-specific. Donor-specific Treg expansion exceeded global Treg expansion in tolerant patients, suggesting antigen drive.

The CDR3 loop spans 13 amino acids. Germline V lookup: CDR1 SGHTA, CDR2 FQGNSA. The germline V and J ends were trimmed by 2 bases and 9 bases, with 11 bases remaining between them. Unstimulated Tregs (CD4+CD25+CD127-) and CD4+CD25- non-Tregs were sorted from PBMCs. Remarks on this clone: Its antigen is unidentified.

Clones were sequenced by immunoSEQ multiplex PCR, and TCRdb holds only the in-frame ones, with some missing. The sample records fewer than 80,000 clones, 95% to 98% being singletons. The sequence derives from a human donor who received a combined kidney and bone marrow transplant. Sequences were derived from Tregs from blood, sampled before the transplant. The J gene is TRBJ2-1, the V gene TRBV7-2, with D tentatively TRBD2 (5 bases). DNA for the CDR3: TGTGCCAGCAGCTTATCCGGGGTCCCTGAGCAGTTCTTC. It encodes CASSLSGVPEQFF.